Sequencing of this TCR beta chain was carried out in a study of T-cell reconstitution after alpha-beta-depleted transplantation in children. Study results and caveats: One year after transplant, T-cell counts and diversity came mostly from newly produced T cells.

Unique molecular identifiers were used in preparing the TCRbeta library. In TCRdb, the PCR reads were re-called with MiXCR into one record per CDR3 protein. The sample consists of fewer than 550,000 distinct CDR3 sequences, over 9.5% of them appearing once. In this sample, this clonotype turned up a few times. Its antigen is not known. The CDR3 length is 13 residues. V shed 2 bases and J shed 9 bases, with 12 bases lying between them. The sequence came from a female patient aged 2-15 years who had a stem cell transplant for aplastic anemia, so the T cells may come from the graft donor. The sequenced sample was PBMCs, mostly from graft donor cells, obtained 180 days after TCRalphabeta/CD19-depleted stem cell transplant. The chain employs TRBV12-3 or TRBV12-4 and TRBJ2-3, with D possibly TRBD1 on 6 matching bases. Written as DNA, the CDR3 is TGTGCCAGCAGTTTACCACAGGGTGGCACGCAGTATTTT. Translating it yields CASSLPQGGTQYF.